These 8 T cell receptor beta chains were sequenced from one sample in a study of long-term antiretroviral therapy in people with HIV. Sequencing used immunoSEQ v3.0 at survey level. TCRdb's table, derived via immunoSEQ multiplex PCR, lists solely in-frame clones and lacks some. The sample lists under 50,000 clones, 85% to 95% occurring once. The sequences come from unsorted PBMCs, collected roughly 9.5 years after starting antiretroviral therapy. Receptors originate from a man younger than 45 with HIV.

The V gene is TRBV25-1, the J gene TRBJ1-2; no firm D call. Germline V lookup: CDR1 MGHDK, CDR2 SYGVNS. CDR3 length: 14 residues. V was pared by 1 base and J by 8 bases, with 14 bases between. The CDR3 loop reads CASSEFGPNRGYTF. The CDR3 nucleotides are TGTGCCAGCAGTGAATTTGGGCCAAATCGGGGCTACACCTTC.

The chain recombines TRBV5-1 with TRBJ1-5; D remains unclear. Germline loops: CDR1 SGHRS, CDR2 YFSETQ. The CDR3 runs 13 residues. V was pared by 1 base and J by 2 bases, with 4 bases between. As DNA, the CDR3 is TGCGCCAGCAGCTTGAGAGGCAATCAGCCCCAGCATTTT. Translated, it gives CASSLRGNQPQHF.

The genes are TRBV2 and TRBJ2-7, with TRBD2 as a possible D gene (6 bases). V dropped 6 bases and J dropped 3 bases, with 9 bases sitting between them. Germline lookup yields CDR1 SNHLY and CDR2 FYNNEI. The CDR3 length is 12 residues. The CDR3 here is CASRADYYEQYF. For the CDR3, the DNA is TGTGCCAGCAGAGCGGACTACTACGAGCAGTACTTC. The variable domain in full, with the rest retrieved from reference TRBV2 and TRBJ2-7, is EPEVTQTPSHQVTQMGQEVILRCVPISNHLYFYWYRQILGQKVEFLVSFYNNEISEKSEIFDDQFSVERPDGSNFTLKIRSTKLEDSAMYFCASRADYYEQYFGPGTRLTVT.

The CDR3 DNA follows: TGTGCCAGCGGTCCCGGGGCCCAGTACTTC. It specifies CASGPGAQYF. The rearrangement uses TRBV5-4 and TRBJ2-5, with D perhaps matching TRBD2 (5 bases). V lost 7 bases to trimming and J lost 9 bases, with 10 bases between them. Germline CDR1 reads SGHNT; CDR2 reads YYREEE (reference sequence). This CDR3 is built from 10 residues. Full variable domain (outside the CDR3, taken from reference TRBV5-4 and TRBJ2-5): ETGVTQSPTHLIKTRGQQVTLRCSSQSGHNTVSWYQQALGQGPQFIFQYYREEENGRGNFPPRFSGLQFPNYSSELNVNALELDDSALYLCASGPGAQYFGPGTRLLVL.

The V and J genes are TRBV15 and TRBJ2-1; 9 bases match TRBD2. This CDR3 comprises 16 residues. The trim removed 0 bases at V and 2 bases at J, leaving 2 bases unmatched. Germline-derived CDR1 and CDR2 are LNHNV and YYDKDF (reference sequence). The CDR3 region has the DNA TGTGCCACCAGCAGAGAAGGCGGGGGGGCCTACAATGAGCAGTTCTTC. Its translation is CATSREGGGAYNEQFF.

The V gene is TRBV2, the J gene TRBJ2-7; the D is unclear. The CDR3 runs 11 residues. CDR1 SNHLY and CDR2 FYNNEI come from the germline V gene. V was trimmed by 7 bases and J by 7 bases, leaving 11 bases between them. The chain's CDR3 is CASTGRTEQYF. The CDR3 DNA reads as TGTGCCAGCACAGGCCGTACGGAGCAGTACTTC.

The chain uses TRBV6-5 and TRBJ1-5; no reliable D call. Between the trimmed V and J ends, which lost 2 bases and 0 bases, there was a span of 8 bases. Germline V gene data show CDR1 as MNHEY and CDR2 as SVGAGI. The CDR3 has 15 amino acids. CDR3 nucleotide sequence: TGTGCCAGCAGTTACGGGTGGGATAGCAATCAGCCCCAGCATTTT. Its protein product is CASSYGWDSNQPQHF.

The V gene is TRBV19, the J gene TRBJ2-3; D gene unclear. V gave up 3 bases and J gave up 2 bases, with 15 bases separating them. The CDR3 is made up of 16 amino acids. From germline, CDR1 is LNHDA and CDR2 SQIVND (reference sequence). For the CDR3, the DNA is TGTGCCAGTAGTATTGCCGGGCCTGGGTTCACAGATACGCAGTATTTT. It yields the protein CASSIAGPGFTDTQYF.